This TCR beta chain emerged from a study of CD8 T cells in Susac syndrome. Findings of the study overall: The authors found roughly 16 Susac-specific public clones in total CD8+ repertoires and roughly five in CD8+ TEMRA repertoires. Susac CD8+ clonal expansion peaked in TEMRA cells and active patients.

While CD8+ and CD4+ T cells were isolated negatively, TEMRA cells were enriched by FACS. cDNA came from 0.5 to 1 ug RNA primed by random hexamers. An immunoSEQ multiplex PCR amplified TCR beta CDR3 over 54 Vbeta and 13 Jbeta. TCRdb itself ran the immunoSEQ multiplex PCR reads through MiXCR, one entry per CDR3 protein. The table has around 90,000 distinct CDR3 sequences, 90% to 97% seen once. Regarding this clonotype: Its antigen is undetermined.

The receptor was derived from a human donor with Susac syndrome. The sequenced sample consisted of CD8+ T cells from PBMCs.

The DNA for the CDR3 is TGTGCCAGCAGTTTACCAGGGACAGGCAACATAAAACTGTTTTTT. Translation gives CASSLPGTGNIKLFF. The chain is built from TRBV28 and TRBJ1-4; 8 nucleotides align to TRBD1. There are 15 residues in the CDR3. Germline CDR1 MDHEN, CDR2 SYDVKM. V was pared by 2 bases and J by 10 bases, with 9 bases of the junction left unmatched.